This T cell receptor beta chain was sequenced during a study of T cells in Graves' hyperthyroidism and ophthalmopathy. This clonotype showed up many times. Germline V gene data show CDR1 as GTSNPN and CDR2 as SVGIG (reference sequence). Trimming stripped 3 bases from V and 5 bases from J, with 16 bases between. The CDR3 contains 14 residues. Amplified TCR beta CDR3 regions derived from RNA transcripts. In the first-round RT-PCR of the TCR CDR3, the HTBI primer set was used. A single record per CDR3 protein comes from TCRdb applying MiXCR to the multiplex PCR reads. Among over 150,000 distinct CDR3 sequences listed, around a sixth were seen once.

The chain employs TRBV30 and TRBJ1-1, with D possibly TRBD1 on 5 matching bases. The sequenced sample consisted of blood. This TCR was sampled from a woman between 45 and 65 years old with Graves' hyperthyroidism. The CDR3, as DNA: TGTGCCTGGAGCTTGGGGGAATTTGGGACTGAAGCTTTCTTT. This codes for CAWSLGEFGTEAFF.